A single sample is the source of the 2 T cell receptor beta chains below, sequenced in a study of T-cell memory formation after mild COVID-19. Each CDR3 protein gets one entry after TCRdb re-called the 5' RACE reads with MiXCR. Among roughly 410,000 distinct CDR3 sequences, roughly 26% were seen once, and the ten largest hold about 8.7%. The sequenced material came from PBMCs or a T cell subset sorted from them (not recorded which). The receptor source for this set is an adult woman who had mild COVID-19 (a few samples of this study predate the infection). Cell type and time point are not known.

This clonotype was observed a single time. The V call is TRBV2, the J call TRBJ2-6, with unresolved D. The germline V gene has CDR1 SNHLY and CDR2 FYNNEI. V was trimmed by 9 bases and J by 0 bases, leaving 6 bases between them. The CDR3 extends over 13 amino acids. CDR3 protein: CASVFSGANVLTF. CDR3 DNA: TGTGCCAGTGTCTTCTCTGGGGCCAACGTCCTGACTTTC.

This clonotype was counted between two and nine times. The genes are TRBV15 and TRBJ2-5; 9 bases are a match to TRBD1. The CDR3 has 13 amino acids. In germline, CDR1 is LNHNV, CDR2 YYDKDF (reference sequence). J gave up 4 bases and V 4 bases, and 1 base lay outside the gene matches. DNA for the CDR3: TGTGCCACCAGCAAGGACAGGGGAGAGACCCAGTACTTC. This codes for CATSKDRGETQYF.